This TCR beta chain was recovered during a study of blood T cell repertoires in COVID-19. Adults between about 18 and 89 years of age took part from 20 to 25 US areas. This table comes from immunoSEQ multiplex PCR, and its TCRdb copy is limited to in-frame clones, with some not included. The repertoire holds fewer than 300,000 clones, with about nine tenths as singletons. V lost 0 bases to trimming and J lost 7 bases; unmatched junction nucleotides: 10. The V gene's germline CDR1 is SGHRS and CDR2 YFSETQ. The CDR3 extends over 15 amino acids. This clone was seen just once. The TCR was taken from a woman aged 25 to 45 who had recovered from COVID-19. The sample consisted of PBMCs or T cells enriched from blood (not recorded which). This rearrangement joins TRBV5-1 to TRBJ2-7; 7 bases align to TRBD2. CDR3 DNA sequence: TGCGCCAGCAGCTTGGCCGTTGCGGGGGTTGAAGAGCAGTACTTC. Translation gives CASSLAVAGVEEQYF.